Listed here are 8 T cell receptor beta chains from one sample, sequenced in a study of a mutant IDH1 vaccine in newly diagnosed glioma. Clones were sequenced by immunoSEQ multiplex PCR, and TCRdb holds only the in-frame ones, with some missing. The sample lists some 95,000 clones, 80% occurring once. Time point of the sample: baseline, week 1 (first vaccination visit). Treatment defined: pre-vaccination baseline after standard-of-care therapy. This sample comprised PBMCs, obtained from a glioma patient treated with radiotherapy, temozolomide or both. The source of these receptors is a man aged 35 to 55 with glioma.

This rearrangement joins TRBV10-3 to TRBJ2-7, with D possibly being TRBD2 (6 bases). The ends were cut back, 0 bases at V and 3 bases at J, with 9 bases in the middle. The CDR3 consists of 14 residues. Germline V CDR1 and CDR2: ENHRY, SYGVKD. The DNA for the CDR3 is TGTGCCATCAGTGAGTCCGGGAGCGGCTACGAGCAGTACTTC. It translates to CAISESGSGYEQYF.

This clone was recorded a few times. The rearrangement uses TRBV10-1 and TRBJ1-1; D unresolved. Trimming left V 1 base short and J 8 bases short, with 11 bases between. CDR3 length equals 13 residues. Looked up from germline, CDR1 is WNHNN and CDR2 is SYGVQD (reference sequence). In DNA, the CDR3 is TGCGCCAGCAGTGAGTACGGGGATGTGGAAGCTTTCTTT. Protein sequence: CASSEYGDVEAFF.

This clone showed up just a few times. CDR3 sequence: CASETSGRETQYF. The DNA of the CDR3 is TGTGCCAGCGAGACTAGCGGGAGGGAGACCCAGTACTTC. This rearrangement joins TRBV6-1 to TRBJ2-5; TRBD2 matches 13 bases. CDR1 and CDR2 (germline): MNHNS, SASEGT. The V gene end was trimmed by 8 bases and the J gene end by 5 bases; junction bases not matched to a gene: 2. This CDR3 region has 13 residues.

This rearrangement joins TRBV19 to TRBJ1-2, with D unresolved. Germline CDR1 and CDR2: LNHDA and SQIVND (reference sequence). V lost 0 bases to trimming and J lost 2 bases, with 10 bases between them. This CDR3 is 15 amino acids long. The CDR3 spells CASSIEGGRNYGYTF. The DNA of the CDR3 is TGTGCCAGTAGTATAGAAGGCGGAAGGAACTATGGCTACACCTTC.

The V gene is TRBV19, the J gene TRBJ1-5; no clear D gene. Germline V CDR1 and CDR2: LNHDA, SQIVND (reference sequence). V dropped 3 bases and J dropped 2 bases, with 11 bases sitting between them. The length of the CDR3 is 15 residues. The DNA for the CDR3 is TGTGCCAGTAGTATGCAGCCAGTGGGCAATCAGCCCCAGCATTTT. It specifies CASSMQPVGNQPQHF. The entire variable domain, with the rest obtained from reference TRBV19 and TRBJ1-5, is as follows: DGGITQSPKYLFRKEGQNVTLSCEQNLNHDAMYWYRQDPGQGLRLIYYSQIVNDFQKGDIAEGYSVSREKKESFPLTVTSAQKNPTAFYLCASSMQPVGNQPQHFGDGTRLSIL.

The chain couples TRBV5-4 to TRBJ2-2; 12 bases agree with TRBD1. Germline assignment: CDR1 SGHNT and CDR2 YYREEE (reference sequence). This CDR3 region has 18 residues. Trimming removed 5 bases from V and 7 bases from J; junction bases left unmatched: 15. CDR3 amino acids: CASRPGRGQGALDGELFF. The CDR3 DNA reads as TGTGCCAGCAGACCAGGTCGGGGACAGGGGGCTCTGGACGGGGAGCTGTTTTTT.

V gene TRBV7-8 combines with J gene TRBJ2-3; D may match TRBD1 or TRBD2 (5 bases each). With 4 bases removed from V and 1 base from J, the gap between germline ends came to 15 bases. CDR3 length: 16 amino acids. The germline CDR1 and CDR2 sequences are SGHVS and FQNEAQ. The DNA of the CDR3 is TGTGCCAGCAGCTCCCCGAGGGGCGACCGCACAGATACGCAGTATTTT. Its translation is CASSSPRGDRTDTQYF.

This sequence joins TRBV10-3 and TRBJ1-3, with D perhaps matching TRBD1 (5 bases). Looked up from germline, CDR1 is ENHRY and CDR2 is SYGVKD. V was cut by 0 bases and J by 2 bases, with 11 bases left in between. The CDR3 runs 16 residues. The CDR3 nucleotides are TGTGCCATCAGTGAGTCAGAGGGGCCTACTGGAAACACCATATATTTT. It translates to CAISESEGPTGNTIYF.